The present entry profiles one T cell receptor beta chain with its context. The specificity of this receptor is unknown. Base qualities are not provided; no much larger clone lies one nucleotide away. These data come from a study of T cell responses to AZD1222 COVID-19 vaccine (dated by TCRdb to the early 2020s). About the investigation overall: AZD1222 recipients given second doses at about 4 weeks or at about 12 weeks were pooled, since spike-specific TCR depth and breadth were not found to differ between the two schedules. A total of 240 or so trial participants underwent TCR sequencing, of whom about 200 had received two doses of AZD1222 and 26 had received two doses of the MenACWY control vaccine. Trial participants were enrolled into age subgroups of 18-55, 56-69 and 70-plus years, which contained about 150, 28 and 57 TCR-sequenced participants, respectively. Summary of the overall study and its limitations: Because no day 14 peak-response samples were available, repertoires were characterized only after the peak T cell response. Epitopes outside the regions mutated in the B.1.351 and B.1.1.7 variants were reportedly recognized by nearly half of the unique spike-specific TCRs. Vaccine-associated CD4 TCRs spanned the whole spike protein, with dominant responses in regions 160-218 and 743-854. The 56-69-year group was small, and its depth increase did not reach significance, likely because of low power. Conclusions about previously exposed vaccinees were limited because only six or seven AZD1222 recipients were SARS-CoV-2 seropositive at baseline. Spike-specific TCR breadth and depth rose significantly after two AZD1222 doses compared with day 0 and with MenACWY recipients. Participants were mostly white British and included more females than males, and it was suggested by the authors that clonal diversity may have been underestimated.

The CDR3 regions of human TCRbeta chains were analyzed by immunosequencing. In the original analysis: TCRs in the repertoires were matched against a reference library of SARS-CoV-2-specific TCRs that had been generated with the MIRA antigen-specificity platform. Breadth was defined as the fraction of unique TCRs that were SARS-CoV-2-associated. Depth was defined as the fraction of total T cells that were SARS-CoV-2-associated. Using the MIRA data, each spike-specific TCR was assigned both to the spike region to which the TCR was reactive and to a CD4 or CD8 class. Log10-transformed breadth and depth values were compared by one-way ANOVA with Sidak's multiple comparisons tests. The table was pulled from immuneACCESS by TCRdb, which kept in-frame rearrangements only. Such tables lose some clones; where checked, under half of the loss comes from unresolved V genes, and the rest has no known cause. The DNA was the basis for D and trimming; V, J and clone size are from that table. This sample has around 180,000 clones in its table, and around 90% of those were observed once. The ten largest clones capture around 3% of the sample.

The sample's time point label, in plain terms: baseline before first vaccination. The vaccinee samples were drawn from two UK trials, COV001 and COV002, one of which was a single-blind randomized controlled phase 2/3 trial testing AZD1222 (ChAdOx1 nCoV-19) in healthy adults. For TCRbeta chain sequencing, PBMC samples from trial participants were taken at day 0 and at day 28 after the second dose. CDR1 MNHEY and CDR2 SMNVEV were looked up in the germline V gene (reference sequence). Including the terminal cysteine and phenylalanine, the CDR3 comprises 15 residues. The sequence is cut down to CDR3 DNA, 45 bases in frame from base 1. Trimming accounts for 6 bases at V and 0 bases at J, while the number of junction bases matched to no gene is 5.

The clonotype was recovered from an adult in good health. The sequence links TRBV27 to TRBJ1-3, and TRBD1 matches 7 of the central bases. The sequenced sample was peripheral blood, obtained on day 0 of AZD1222 vaccination. The CDR3 loop reads CASRLQGNSGNTIYF. In nucleotide form, the sequence is TGTGCCAGCAGACTACAGGGGAACTCTGGAAACACCATATATTTT.